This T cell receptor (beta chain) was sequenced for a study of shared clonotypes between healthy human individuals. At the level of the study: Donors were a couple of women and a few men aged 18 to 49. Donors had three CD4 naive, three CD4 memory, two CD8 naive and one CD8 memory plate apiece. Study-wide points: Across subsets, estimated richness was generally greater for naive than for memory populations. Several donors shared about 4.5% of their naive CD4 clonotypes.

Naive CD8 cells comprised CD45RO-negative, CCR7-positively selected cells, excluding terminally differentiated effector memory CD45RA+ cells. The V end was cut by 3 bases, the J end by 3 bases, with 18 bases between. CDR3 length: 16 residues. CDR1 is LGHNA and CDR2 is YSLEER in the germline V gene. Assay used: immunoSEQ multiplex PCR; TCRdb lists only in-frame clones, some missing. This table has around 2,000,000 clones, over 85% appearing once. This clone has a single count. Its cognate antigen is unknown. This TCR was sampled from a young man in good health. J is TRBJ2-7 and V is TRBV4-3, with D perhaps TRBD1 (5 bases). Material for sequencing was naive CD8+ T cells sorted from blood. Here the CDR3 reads CASSQEQVSPIYEQYF. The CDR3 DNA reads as TGCGCCAGCAGCCAGGAACAGGTCTCTCCTATCTACGAGCAGTACTTC.